This T cell receptor (beta chain) originates from a study of T-cell reconstitution after alpha-beta-depleted transplantation in children. The library targeted TCRbeta and was prepared with unique molecular identifiers. TCRdb re-called the PCR reads through MiXCR, storing one row per CDR3 protein. The data hold roughly 500,000 distinct CDR3 sequences, with around 12% observed a single time. The germline CDR1 and CDR2 sequences are DFQATT and SNEGSKA (reference sequence). The CDR3 is 13 amino acids. The receptor was isolated from a human donor who donated a stem cell graft to a child with combined immunodeficiency. This chain connects TRBV20-1 to TRBJ2-1; 12 bases fit TRBD2. The sequencing here drew on PBMCs from the stem cell graft donor, taken from the stem cell graft. The CDR3 DNA sequence: TGCAGCGACCTACTAGCGGGAGGCAATGAGCAGTTCTTC. It translates to CSDLLAGGNEQFF.